The source of this T cell receptor beta chain is a study of blood T cell repertoires in COVID-19. TCRdb's table, derived via immunoSEQ multiplex PCR, lists solely in-frame clones and lacks some. The repertoire holds 100,000 or so clones, with roughly nine tenths as singletons. The sequenced sample was peripheral blood. The clonotype originates from a man aged 45-65 years with active COVID-19.

In DNA form, the CDR3 reads TGCGCCAGCAGCTGGAGCCAGGGTACCTACGAGCAGTACTTC. This translates into CASSWSQGTYEQYF. This chain uses TRBV10-1 with TRBJ2-7; D perhaps matches TRBD1 (5 bases). Germline values: CDR1 WNHNN, CDR2 SYGVQD (reference sequence). The CDR3 length is 14 residues. V was trimmed by 6 bases and J by 2 bases, leaving 14 bases between them.